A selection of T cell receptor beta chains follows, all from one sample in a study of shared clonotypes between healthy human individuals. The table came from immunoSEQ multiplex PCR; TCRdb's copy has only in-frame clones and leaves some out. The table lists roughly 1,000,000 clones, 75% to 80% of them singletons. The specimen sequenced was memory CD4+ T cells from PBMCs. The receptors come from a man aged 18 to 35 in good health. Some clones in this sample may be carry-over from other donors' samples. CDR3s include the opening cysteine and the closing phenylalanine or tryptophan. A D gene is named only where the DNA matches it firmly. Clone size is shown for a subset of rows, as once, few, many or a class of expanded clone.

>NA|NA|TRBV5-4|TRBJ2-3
CASSRGLEGTDTQYF
TGTGCCAGCAGCCGAGGATTAGAGGGCACAGATACGCAGTATTTT
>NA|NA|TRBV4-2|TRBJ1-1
CASSQETGGRNTEAFF
TGTGCCAGCAGCCAAGAAACCGGGGGTCGGAACACTGAAGCTTTCTTT
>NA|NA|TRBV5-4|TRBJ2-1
CASSFRGRDNEQFF
TGTGCCAGCAGCTTCCGCGGTAGGGACAATGAGCAGTTCTTC
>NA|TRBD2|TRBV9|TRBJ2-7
CASSVIAGSYEQYF
TGTGCCAGCAGCGTTATAGCGGGGAGCTACGAGCAGTACTTC
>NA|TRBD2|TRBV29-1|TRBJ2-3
CSGSGLAGADTQYF
TGCAGCGGATCGGGACTAGCGGGAGCAGATACGCAGTATTTT
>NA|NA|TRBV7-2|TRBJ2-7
CASSFRGQGSGYEQYF
TGTGCCAGCAGCTTCAGAGGTCAGGGTAGCGGCTACGAGCAGTACTTC
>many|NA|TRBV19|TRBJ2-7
CATRAVAGYEQYF
TGTGCCACCCGGGCCGTTGCGGGCTACGAGCAGTACTTC
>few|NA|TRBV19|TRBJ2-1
CASSIAMAQFF
TGTGCCAGTAGTATCGCAATGGCGCAGTTCTTC
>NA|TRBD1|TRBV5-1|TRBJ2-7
CASSWTGSHEQYF
TGCGCCAGCAGCTGGACAGGGTCCCACGAGCAGTACTTC
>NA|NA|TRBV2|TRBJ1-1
CASSEDGKAFF
TGTGCCAGCAGTGAGGACGGAAAAGCTTTCTTT
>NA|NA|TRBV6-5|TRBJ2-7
CASSRIGGLYEQYF
TGTGCCAGCAGTCGAATCGGGGGACTCTACGAGCAGTACTTC
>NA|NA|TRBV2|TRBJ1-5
CASSIQGTSNQPQHF
TGTGCCAGCAGTATACAGGGTACTAGCAATCAGCCCCAGCATTTT
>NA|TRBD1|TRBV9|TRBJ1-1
CASSAVGQGAEAFF
TGTGCCAGCAGCGCCGTCGGACAGGGAGCTGAAGCTTTCTTT
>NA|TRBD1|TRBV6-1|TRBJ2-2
CASSEGTGNTGELFF
TGTGCCAGCAGTGAGGGGACAGGGAACACCGGGGAGCTGTTTTTT